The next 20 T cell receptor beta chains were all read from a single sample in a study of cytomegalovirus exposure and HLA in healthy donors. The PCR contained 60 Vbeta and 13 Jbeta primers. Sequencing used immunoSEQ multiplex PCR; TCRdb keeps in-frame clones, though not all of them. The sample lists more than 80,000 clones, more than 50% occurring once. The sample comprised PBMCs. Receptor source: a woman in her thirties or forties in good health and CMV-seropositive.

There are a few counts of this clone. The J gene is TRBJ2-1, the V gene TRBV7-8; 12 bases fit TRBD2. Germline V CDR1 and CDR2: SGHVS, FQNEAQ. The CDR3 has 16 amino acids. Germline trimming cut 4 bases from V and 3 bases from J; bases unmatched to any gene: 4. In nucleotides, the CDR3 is TGTGCCAGCAGCTCGACACTAGCGGGAGGCTACAATGAGCAGTTCTTC. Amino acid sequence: CASSSTLAGGYNEQFF.

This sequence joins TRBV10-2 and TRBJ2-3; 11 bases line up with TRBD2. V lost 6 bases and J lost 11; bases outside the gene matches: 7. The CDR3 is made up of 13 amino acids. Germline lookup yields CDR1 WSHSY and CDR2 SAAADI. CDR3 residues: CASRGTSGEMQYF. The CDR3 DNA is TGCGCCAGCAGGGGGACTAGCGGAGAGATGCAGTATTTT.

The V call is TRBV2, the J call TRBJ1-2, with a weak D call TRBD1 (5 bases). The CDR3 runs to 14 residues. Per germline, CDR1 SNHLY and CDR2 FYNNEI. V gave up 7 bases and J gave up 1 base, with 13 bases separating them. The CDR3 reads CASISGQGNYGYTF. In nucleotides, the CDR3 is TGTGCCAGCATCAGTGGGCAGGGTAACTATGGCTACACCTTC.

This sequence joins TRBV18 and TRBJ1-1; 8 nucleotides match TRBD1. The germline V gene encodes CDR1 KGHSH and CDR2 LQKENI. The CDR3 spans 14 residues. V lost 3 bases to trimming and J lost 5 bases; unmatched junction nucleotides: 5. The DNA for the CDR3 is TGTGCCAGCTCACCCCGGACAGGGCGTACTGAAGCTTTCTTT. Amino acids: CASSPRTGRTEAFF.

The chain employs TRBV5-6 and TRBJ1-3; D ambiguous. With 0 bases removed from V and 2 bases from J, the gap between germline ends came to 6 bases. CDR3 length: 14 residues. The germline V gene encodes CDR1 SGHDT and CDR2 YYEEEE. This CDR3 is CASSLAGAGNTIYF. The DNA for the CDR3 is TGTGCCAGCAGCTTGGCCGGGGCTGGAAACACCATATATTTT.

In DNA form, the CDR3 reads TGTGCCAGCAGCCGGATGGGACAGGGCCATAACTATGGCTACACCTTC. This sequence encodes CASSRMGQGHNYGYTF. The V and J genes are TRBV5-6 and TRBJ1-2; 9 nucleotides line up with TRBD1. Germline CDR1 SGHDT, CDR2 YYEEEE. The trim removed 4 bases at V and 1 base at J, leaving 8 bases unmatched. The CDR3 runs to 16 residues.

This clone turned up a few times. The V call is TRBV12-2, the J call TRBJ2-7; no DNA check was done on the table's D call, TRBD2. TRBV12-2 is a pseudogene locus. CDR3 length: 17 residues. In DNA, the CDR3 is TGTGCAAGTCGCTCGCCCCATTGGCGGGAGGGCTCCTACGAGCAGTACTTC. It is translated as CASRSPHWREGSYEQYF.

The CDR3 reads CASSIQQGPYNEQFF. The CDR3 nucleotides are TGTGCCAGTAGTATCCAACAGGGTCCCTACAATGAGCAGTTCTTC. The chain links TRBV19 to TRBJ2-1; D possibly corresponds to TRBD1 (6 bases). CDR1 and CDR2 from the germline V gene are LNHDA and SQIVND (reference sequence). CDR3 length: 15 amino acids. V was cut by 3 bases and J by 2 bases, with 11 bases left in between. Full variable domain (outside the CDR3, taken from reference TRBV19 and TRBJ2-1): DGGITQSPKYLFRKEGQNVTLSCEQNLNHDAMYWYRQDPGQGLRLIYYSQIVNDFQKGDIAEGYSVSREKKESFPLTVTSAQKNPTAFYLCASSIQQGPYNEQFFGPGTRLTVL.

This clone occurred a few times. CDR3 protein: CASSPGTNEKLFF. DNA of the CDR3: TGTGCCAGCTCCCCCGGGACTAATGAAAAACTGTTTTTT. The chain recombines TRBV18 with TRBJ1-4; no definite D call. V was cut by 6 bases and J by 2 bases, with 7 bases left in between. CDR1 is KGHSH and CDR2 is LQKENI in the germline V gene. The CDR3 loop spans 13 amino acids. Drawing the rest from reference TRBV18 and TRBJ1-4, the complete variable domain is NAGVMQNPRHLVRRRGQEARLRCSPMKGHSHVYWYRQLPEEGLKFMVYLQKENIIDESGMPKERFSAEFPKEGPSILRIQQVVRGDSAAYFCASSPGTNEKLFFGSGTQLSVL.

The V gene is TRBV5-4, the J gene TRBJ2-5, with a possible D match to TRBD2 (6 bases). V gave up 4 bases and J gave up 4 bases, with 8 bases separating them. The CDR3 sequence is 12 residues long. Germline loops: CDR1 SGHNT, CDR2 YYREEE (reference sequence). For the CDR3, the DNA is TGTGCCAGCAGCCCGGAGGGAGAGACCCAGTACTTC. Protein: CASSPEGETQYF.

CDR3 in DNA: TGTGCCAGCAGCCGGGACAGGGAGACCGGGGAGCTGTTTTTT. It specifies CASSRDRETGELFF. The chain links TRBV7-2 to TRBJ2-2, with 9 bases that match TRBD1. Trimming took 5 bases from V and 5 from J; bases not matched to a gene: 3. The germline V gene encodes CDR1 SGHTA and CDR2 FQGNSA. The CDR3 spans 14 residues.

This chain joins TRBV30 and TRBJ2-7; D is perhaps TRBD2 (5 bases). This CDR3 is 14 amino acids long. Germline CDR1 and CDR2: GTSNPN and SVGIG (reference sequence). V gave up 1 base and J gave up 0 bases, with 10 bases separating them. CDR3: CAWSEAASSYEQYF. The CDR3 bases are TGTGCCTGGAGTGAAGCGGCTAGCTCCTACGAGCAGTACTTC. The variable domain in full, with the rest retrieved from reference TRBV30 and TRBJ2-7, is SQTIHQWPATLVQPVGSPLSLECTVEGTSNPNLYWYRQAAGRGLQLLFYSVGIGQISSEVPQNLSASRPQDRQFILSSKKLLLSDSGFYLCAWSEAASSYEQYFGPGTRLTVT.

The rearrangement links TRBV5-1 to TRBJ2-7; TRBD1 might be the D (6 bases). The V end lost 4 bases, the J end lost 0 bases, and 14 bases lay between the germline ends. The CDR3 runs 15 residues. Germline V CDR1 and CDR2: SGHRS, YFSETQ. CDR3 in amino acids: CASSPGQLYSYEQYF. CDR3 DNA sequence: TGCGCCAGCAGCCCAGGACAGCTATACTCCTACGAGCAGTACTTC.

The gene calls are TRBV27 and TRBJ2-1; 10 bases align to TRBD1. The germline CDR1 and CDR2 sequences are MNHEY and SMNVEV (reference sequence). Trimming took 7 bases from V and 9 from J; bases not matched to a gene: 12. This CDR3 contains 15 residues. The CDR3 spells CASTDRGRGNVEQFF. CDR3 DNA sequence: TGTGCCAGCACCGACAGGGGGCGAGGGAATGTTGAGCAGTTCTTC.

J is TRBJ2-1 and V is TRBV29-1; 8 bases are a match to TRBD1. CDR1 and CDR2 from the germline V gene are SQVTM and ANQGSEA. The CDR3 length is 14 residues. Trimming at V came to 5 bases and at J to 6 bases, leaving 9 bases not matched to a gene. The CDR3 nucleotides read TGCAGCGTTCAAACTCAGGGGGCTGTCAATGAGCAGTTCTTC. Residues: CSVQTQGAVNEQFF.

The CDR3 sequence: CASSYFTGPPYEQYF. CDR3 sequence (DNA): TGTGCCAGCAGTTACTTTACAGGGCCCCCCTACGAGCAGTACTTC. The chain is built from TRBV6-5 and TRBJ2-7; D perhaps matches TRBD1 (6 bases). This CDR3 region has 15 residues. The germline V gene has CDR1 MNHEY and CDR2 SVGAGI. V shed 1 base and J shed 2 bases, with 12 bases lying between them.

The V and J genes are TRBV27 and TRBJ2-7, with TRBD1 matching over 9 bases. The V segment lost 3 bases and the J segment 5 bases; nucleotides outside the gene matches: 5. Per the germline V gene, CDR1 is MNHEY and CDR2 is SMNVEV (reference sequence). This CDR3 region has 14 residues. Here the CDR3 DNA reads TGTGCCAGCAGTTTGACAGGGGGTAGCCACGAGCAGTACTTC. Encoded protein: CASSLTGGSHEQYF.

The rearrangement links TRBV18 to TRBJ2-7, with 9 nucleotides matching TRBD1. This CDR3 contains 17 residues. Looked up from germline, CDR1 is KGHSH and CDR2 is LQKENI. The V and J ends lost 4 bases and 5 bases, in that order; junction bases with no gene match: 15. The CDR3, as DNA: TGTGCCAGCTCACAAGAGCAACCGGGACAGGGTAGCCACGAGCAGTACTTC. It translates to CASSQEQPGQGSHEQYF.

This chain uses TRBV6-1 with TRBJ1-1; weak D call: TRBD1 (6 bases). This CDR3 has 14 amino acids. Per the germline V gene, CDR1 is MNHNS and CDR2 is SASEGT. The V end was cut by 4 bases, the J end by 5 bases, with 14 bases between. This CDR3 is CASSVLGAGTEAFF. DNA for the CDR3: TGTGCCAGCAGTGTCCTGGGGGCAGGGACTGAAGCTTTCTTT.

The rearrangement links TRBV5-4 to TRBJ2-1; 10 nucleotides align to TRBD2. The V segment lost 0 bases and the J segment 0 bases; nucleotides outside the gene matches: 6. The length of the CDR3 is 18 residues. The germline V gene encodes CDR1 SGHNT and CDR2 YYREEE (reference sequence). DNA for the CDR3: TGTGCCAGCAGCTTGGGCAGCGGGAGGGGTAGCTCCTACAATGAGCAGTTCTTC. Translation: CASSLGSGRGSSYNEQFF.